This is a list of T cell receptor beta chains from one sample in a study of blood T cell repertoires in COVID-19. The method was immunoSEQ multiplex PCR; TCRdb's version includes in-frame clones alone and lacks a portion of them. This sample has about 74,000 clones, with more than 75% found just once. Sequences were obtained from peripheral blood. These receptors were collected from a human donor in a cohort sampled during active COVID-19. The conserved cysteine and the conserved F or W are not part of the CDR3 here.

cdr3_length	j_call	v_call	cdr3_aa
14	TRBJ2-7	TRBV4-1	ASSQTGTSDLYEQY
13	TRBJ2-3	TRBV14	ASSRRGYGTDTQY
13	TRBJ1-2	TRBV5-5	ASSAGTERLYGYT
15	TRBJ2-1	TRBV4-1	ASSREGSSGGDNEQF
18	TRBJ2-1	TRBV7-8	ASSLEGGGREGHYNNEQF
12	TRBJ1-1	TRBV9	ASSVATGSTEAF
16	TRBJ2-1	TRBV3-1/TRBV3-2	ASSLAGTSGRQGDEQF
14	TRBJ2-5	TRBV9	ASSVGAGGGGETQY
13	TRBJ1-2	TRBV28	ASTRQGVTRYGYT
15	TRBJ1-2	TRBV5-4	ASSLVAGVDVNYGYT
13	TRBJ2-7	TRBV7-2	ASSLSGGLYYEQY
12	TRBJ2-3	TRBV9	ASSVASVSDTQY
13	TRBJ2-7	TRBV3-1/TRBV3-2	ASSQVPGVVAEQY
13	TRBJ1-1	TRBV6-5	ASSRQRDSNTEAF
13	TRBJ2-1	TRBV11-3	ASSTSGRAYNEQF
12	TRBJ2-7	TRBV18	ASSPYSYTDEQY
13	TRBJ1-6	TRBV4-2	ASSQEVNTRSPLH
12	TRBJ2-1	TRBV27	ASSIDFRNNEQF
14	TRBJ2-2	TRBV27	ASSFWQGLSGGELF